This is a list of T cell receptor beta chains from one sample in a study of cytomegalovirus exposure and HLA in healthy donors. This table comes from immunoSEQ multiplex PCR, and its TCRdb copy is limited to in-frame clones, with some not included. The repertoire consists of roughly 120,000 clones, with 60% to 85% occurring once and the leading ten covering roughly 2.9%. Sequenced: PBMCs. These receptors all stem from a woman aged 55-69 years in good health and CMV-seropositive. CDR3s include the opening cysteine and the closing phenylalanine or tryptophan. D genes are given only for firm matches. Clone size appears in some rows only: once, few, many, or a class for an expanded clone.

abundance: -
j_gene: TRBJ2-1
d_gene: -
v_gene: TRBV10-3
CDR3nt: TGTGCCACGCGAGATGGGCGGGCAACCTACAATGAGCAGTTCTTC
CDR3aa: CATRDGRATYNEQFF

abundance: -
j_gene: TRBJ2-3
d_gene: TRBD2
v_gene: TRBV7-7
CDR3nt: TGTGCTAGCAGCTTAGTGGGGAGGGAGAGTACGCAGTATTTT
CDR3aa: CASSLVGRESTQYF

abundance: -
j_gene: TRBJ1-2
d_gene: TRBD1
v_gene: TRBV7-9
CDR3nt: TGTGCCAGCAGCCAGGACAGGGTGTATGGCTACACCTTC
CDR3aa: CASSQDRVYGYTF

abundance: few
j_gene: TRBJ2-2
d_gene: TRBD2
v_gene: TRBV7-6
CDR3nt: TGTGCCAGCAGCGAGGGACTAGCGAGCTCCTCGAACACCGGGGAGCTGTTTTTT
CDR3aa: CASSEGLASSSNTGELFF

abundance: -
j_gene: TRBJ2-7
d_gene: -
v_gene: TRBV7-2
CDR3nt: TGTGCCAGCAAACCCCCAGGTGAAGACGAGCAGTACTTC
CDR3aa: CASKPPGEDEQYF

abundance: -
j_gene: TRBJ1-3
d_gene: -
v_gene: TRBV2
CDR3nt: TGTGCCAGCAGCCGGGACATCTCTGGAAACACCATATATTTT
CDR3aa: CASSRDISGNTIYF

abundance: -
j_gene: TRBJ2-6
d_gene: TRBD1
v_gene: TRBV28
CDR3nt: TGTGCCAGCAGTTTTGTCAGGGGGCATCTCTCTGGGGCCAACGTCCTGACTTTC
CDR3aa: CASSFVRGHLSGANVLTF

abundance: few
j_gene: TRBJ2-2
d_gene: TRBD1
v_gene: TRBV18
CDR3nt: TGTGCCAGCTCCCCCGGGACAGGGGCCGGGGAGCTGTTTTTT
CDR3aa: CASSPGTGAGELFF

abundance: -
j_gene: TRBJ1-5
d_gene: -
v_gene: TRBV30
CDR3nt: TGTGCCTGGAGCAACTTCAGGAATCAGCCCCAGCATTTT
CDR3aa: CAWSNFRNQPQHF

abundance: -
j_gene: TRBJ2-2
d_gene: -
v_gene: TRBV28
CDR3nt: TGTGCCAGCAGTTTAGGGGGCATGAGCACCGGGGAGCTGTTTTTT
CDR3aa: CASSLGGMSTGELFF

abundance: -
j_gene: TRBJ1-1
d_gene: -
v_gene: TRBV6-1
CDR3nt: TGTGCCAGCAGTGATGCCGGTGACACTGAAGCTTTCTTT
CDR3aa: CASSDAGDTEAFF

abundance: few
j_gene: TRBJ1-5
d_gene: -
v_gene: TRBV6-5
CDR3nt: TGTGCCAGCTGGGGAGGGATAAGCAATCAGCCCCAGCATTTT
CDR3aa: CASWGGISNQPQHF

abundance: -
j_gene: TRBJ2-1
d_gene: TRBD1
v_gene: TRBV10-3
CDR3nt: TGTGCCATCAGTGATATCGGGGACAGGGGACATGAGCAGTTCTTC
CDR3aa: CAISDIGDRGHEQFF

abundance: -
j_gene: TRBJ2-7
d_gene: TRBD2
v_gene: TRBV5-1
CDR3nt: TGCGCCAGCAGCTTGGTGGCCGGGACTAGCGGGAGCGCCTACGAGCAGTACTTC
CDR3aa: CASSLVAGTSGSAYEQYF

abundance: -
j_gene: TRBJ1-4
d_gene: -
v_gene: TRBV29-1
CDR3nt: TGCATGGCGACAGCAACTAATGAAAAACTGTTTTTT
CDR3aa: CMATATNEKLFF

abundance: once
j_gene: TRBJ2-7
d_gene: -
v_gene: TRBV28
CDR3nt: TGTGCCAGCGGGGCCTACGAGCAGTACTTC
CDR3aa: CASGAYEQYF

abundance: -
j_gene: TRBJ1-1
d_gene: TRBD1
v_gene: TRBV5-1
CDR3nt: TGCGCCAGCAGCCTAAGGGACAGGGGCTCAGCTTTCTTT
CDR3aa: CASSLRDRGSAFF

abundance: -
j_gene: TRBJ1-1
d_gene: -
v_gene: TRBV14
CDR3nt: TGTGCCAGCAGCCCCCCCGGGGTGGATACTGAAGCTTTCTTT
CDR3aa: CASSPPGVDTEAFF